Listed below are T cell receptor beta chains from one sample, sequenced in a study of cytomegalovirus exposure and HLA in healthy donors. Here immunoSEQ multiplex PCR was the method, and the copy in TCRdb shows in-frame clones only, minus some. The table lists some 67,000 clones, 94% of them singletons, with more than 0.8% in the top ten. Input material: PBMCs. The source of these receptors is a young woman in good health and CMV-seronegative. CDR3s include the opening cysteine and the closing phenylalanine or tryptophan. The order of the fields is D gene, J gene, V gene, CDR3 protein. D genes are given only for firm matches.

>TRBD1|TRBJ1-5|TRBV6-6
CASSLGTGDNQPQHF
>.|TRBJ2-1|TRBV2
CASSDRWAGSRSGEQFF
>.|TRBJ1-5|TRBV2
CASSDGSTPQHF
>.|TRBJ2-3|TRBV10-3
CAISEKWGAADTQYF
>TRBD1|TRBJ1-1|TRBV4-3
CASSQGRTGNTEAFF
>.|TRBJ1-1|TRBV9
CASSITQNTEAFF
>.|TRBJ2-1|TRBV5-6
CASSLVSYNEQFF
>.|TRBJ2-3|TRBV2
CASSRQAPDTQYF
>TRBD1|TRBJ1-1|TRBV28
CASSQPQGLNTEAFF
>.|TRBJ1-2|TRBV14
CASSQEPGTNYGYTF
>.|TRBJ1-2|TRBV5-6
CASSLAGGAARGGYTF
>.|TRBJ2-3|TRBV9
CASSPTRGAGTDTQYF
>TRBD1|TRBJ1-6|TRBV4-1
CASSPPWGAGGTPLHF
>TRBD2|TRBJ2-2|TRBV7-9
CASSTSGTGELFF
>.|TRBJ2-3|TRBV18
CASSLAPTLSTDTQYF
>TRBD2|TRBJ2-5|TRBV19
CASSVTSGGAPGETQYF
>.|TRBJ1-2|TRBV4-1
CASSQEPGDYGYTF
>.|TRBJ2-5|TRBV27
CASRQVFEETQYF
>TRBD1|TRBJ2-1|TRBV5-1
CASLKGQGTYNEQFF
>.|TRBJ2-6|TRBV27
CASSRWTAGANVLTF
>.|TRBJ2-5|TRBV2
CASRKDIQETQYF
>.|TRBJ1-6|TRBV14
CASSSRAVASPLHF
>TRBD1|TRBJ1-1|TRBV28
CASSLTGTANTEAFF
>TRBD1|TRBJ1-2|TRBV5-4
CASSSGQGGYGYTF
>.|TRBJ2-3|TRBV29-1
CSVEDRRLAQYTDTQYF
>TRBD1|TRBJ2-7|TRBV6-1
CASSEVQGQPYEQYF
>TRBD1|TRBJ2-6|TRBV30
CAWSLQGAPGANVLTF
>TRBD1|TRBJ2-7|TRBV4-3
CASSQTGGSYEQYF
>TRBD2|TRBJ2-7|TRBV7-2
CASRAPGGEQYF
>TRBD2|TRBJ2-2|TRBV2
CASGGQGTSGSGNTGELFF
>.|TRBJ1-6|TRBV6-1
CASVSSTEAISPLHF
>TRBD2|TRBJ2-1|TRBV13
CASSLGTSGTYNEQFF
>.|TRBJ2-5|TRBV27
CASSLEARETQYF
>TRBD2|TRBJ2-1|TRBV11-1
CASSFGGTRTYNEQFF
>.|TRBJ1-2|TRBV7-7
CASSYGVDGYTF
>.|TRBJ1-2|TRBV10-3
CAISETGLGGYTF
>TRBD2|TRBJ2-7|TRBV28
CASSSVAGGSYEQYF
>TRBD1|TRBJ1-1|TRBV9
CASSSGQGATEAFF
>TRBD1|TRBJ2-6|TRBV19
CASSKRTGGISGANVLTF
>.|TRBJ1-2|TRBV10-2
CASSYPGPTSGFGGYGYTF
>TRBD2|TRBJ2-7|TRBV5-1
CASSRAGEAYEQYF
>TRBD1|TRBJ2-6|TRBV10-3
CATQGSGANVLTF
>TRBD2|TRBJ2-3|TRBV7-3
CASSRLAGGGTDTQYF
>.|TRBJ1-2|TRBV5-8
CASRLGGASNYGYTF
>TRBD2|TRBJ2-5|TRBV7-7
CASSFGLAGFQETQYF
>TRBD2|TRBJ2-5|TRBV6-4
CASITLWRGDQETQYF
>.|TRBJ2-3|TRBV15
CATSRGGDSFSTDTQYF
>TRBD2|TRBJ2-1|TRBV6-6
CASSYTSGRTTGEQFF
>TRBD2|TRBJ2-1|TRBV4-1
CASSQDHVAGNNEQFF